This TCR beta chain was captured by sequencing in a study of blood T cell repertoires in COVID-19. Generated by immunoSEQ multiplex PCR, the TCRdb table keeps only in-frame clones and is missing some. The sample includes 35,000 to 45,000 clones, approximately 89% seen only once; the top ten take approximately 9.5%. This CDR3 contains 13 residues. Germline CDR1 is SEHNR and CDR2 is FQNEAQ (reference sequence). Losses at the gene ends were 5 bases for V and 6 bases for J; bases not matched to a gene: 5. The rearrangement uses TRBV7-9 and TRBJ1-2, with TRBD1 matching over 8 bases. What was sequenced was peripheral blood. The receptor was isolated from a human donor in a cohort sampled during active COVID-19. CDR3 residues: CASSPRGPDGYTF. The CDR3 region has the DNA TGTGCCAGCAGCCCCAGGGGGCCGGATGGCTACACCTTC.